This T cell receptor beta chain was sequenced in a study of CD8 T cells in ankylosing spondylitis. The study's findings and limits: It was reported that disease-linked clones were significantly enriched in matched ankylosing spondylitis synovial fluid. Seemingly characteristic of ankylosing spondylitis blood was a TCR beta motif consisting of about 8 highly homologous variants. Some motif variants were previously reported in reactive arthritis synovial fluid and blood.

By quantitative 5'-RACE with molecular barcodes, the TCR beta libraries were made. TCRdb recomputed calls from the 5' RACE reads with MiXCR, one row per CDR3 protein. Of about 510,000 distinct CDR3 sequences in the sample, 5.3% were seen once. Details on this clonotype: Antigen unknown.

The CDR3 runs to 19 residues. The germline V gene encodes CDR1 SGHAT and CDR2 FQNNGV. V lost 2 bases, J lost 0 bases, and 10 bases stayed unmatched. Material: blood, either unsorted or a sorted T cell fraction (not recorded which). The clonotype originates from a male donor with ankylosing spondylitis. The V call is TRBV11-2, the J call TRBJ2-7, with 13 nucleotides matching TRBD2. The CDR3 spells CASSLRTSGSLRGSYEQYF. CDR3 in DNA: TGTGCCAGCAGCTTAAGGACTAGCGGGAGCCTCCGGGGCTCCTACGAGCAGTACTTC.